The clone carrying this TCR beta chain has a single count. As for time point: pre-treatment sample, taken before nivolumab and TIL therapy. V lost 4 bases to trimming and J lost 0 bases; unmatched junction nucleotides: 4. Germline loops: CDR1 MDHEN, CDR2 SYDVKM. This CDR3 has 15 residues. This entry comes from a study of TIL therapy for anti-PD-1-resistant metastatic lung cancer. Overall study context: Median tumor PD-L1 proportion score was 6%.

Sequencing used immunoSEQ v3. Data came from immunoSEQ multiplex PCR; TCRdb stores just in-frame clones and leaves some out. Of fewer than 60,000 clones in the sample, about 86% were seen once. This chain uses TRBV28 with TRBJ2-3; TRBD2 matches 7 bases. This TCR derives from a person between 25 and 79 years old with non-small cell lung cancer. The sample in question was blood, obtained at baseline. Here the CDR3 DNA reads TGTGCCAGCAGTTCCCCGGGGGGAAGCACAGATACGCAGTATTTT. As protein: CASSSPGGSTDTQYF. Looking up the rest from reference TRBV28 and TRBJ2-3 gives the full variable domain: DVKVTQSSRYLVKRTGEKVFLECVQDMDHENMFWYRQDPGLGLRLIYFSYDVKMKEKGDIPEGYSVSREKKERFSLILESASTNQTSMYLCASSSPGGSTDTQYFGPGTRLTVL.